What follows are 13 T cell receptor beta chains derived from one specimen sequenced in a study of T cell changes during pregnancy in multiple sclerosis. Sequenced by immunoSEQ multiplex PCR; TCRdb stores in-frame clones only, minus some. In the table there are more than 95,000 clones, about 94% of which are singletons. The material sequenced was peripheral blood, taken after pregnancy. These receptors were obtained from a female donor with multiple sclerosis, enrolled in a pregnancy study.

The chain employs TRBV5-4 and TRBJ2-7, with D hard to call. V was clipped by 1 base and J by 3 bases, with 5 bases between them. The CDR3 spans 12 residues. Per germline, CDR1 SGHNT and CDR2 YYREEE (reference sequence). The CDR3 DNA reads TGTGCCAGCAGCTTGAGGAGCTACGAGCAGTACTTC. This sequence encodes CASSLRSYEQYF.

The chain joins TRBV5-4 to TRBJ2-1; 7 bases fit TRBD2. Germline CDR1 reads SGHNT; CDR2 reads YYREEE (reference sequence). The CDR3 contains 16 residues. After removal of 4 bases from V and 3 bases from J, the junction contained 10 bases not matched to a gene. For the CDR3, the DNA is TGTGCCAGCAGCCCCCCGGCGGGAGCATACTACAATGAGCAGTTCTTC. The encoded protein is CASSPPAGAYYNEQFF. Supplemented by reference TRBV5-4 and TRBJ2-1, the full variable domain reads ETGVTQSPTHLIKTRGQQVTLRCSSQSGHNTVSWYQQALGQGPQFIFQYYREEENGRGNFPPRFSGLQFPNYSSELNVNALELDDSALYLCASSPPAGAYYNEQFFGPGTRLTVL.

This chain joins TRBV25-1 and TRBJ2-3; 10 nucleotides agree with TRBD2. The V gene's germline CDR1 is MGHDK and CDR2 SYGVNS. Trimming cost V 6 bases and J 6 bases; bases outside gene matches: 3. The CDR3 contains 13 residues. The chain's CDR3 is CASSLAGVDTQYF. The CDR3 DNA follows: TGTGCCAGCAGCCTAGCGGGGGTTGATACGCAGTATTTT.

The CDR3 DNA reads TGTGCCAGCAGCTTAGACCAGGGGTCATACAATGAGCAGTTCTTC. Translating gives CASSLDQGSYNEQFF. The chain couples TRBV7-2 to TRBJ2-1; a weak D match, TRBD1 (6 bases). This CDR3 comprises 15 residues. V was clipped by 1 base and J by 4 bases, with 11 bases between them. Germline values: CDR1 SGHTA, CDR2 FQGNSA.

The V gene is TRBV5-5, the J gene TRBJ1-1; 10 bases are a match to TRBD1. CDR3 size: 16 residues. Germline V lookup: CDR1 SGHKS, CDR2 YYEKEE (reference sequence). The J segment lost 0 bases and the V segment lost 3 bases, leaving 5 bases of the junction unmatched. The DNA for the CDR3 is TGTGCCAGCAGCTATGACAGGGGGCGCCTGAACACTGAAGCTTTCTTT. It specifies CASSYDRGRLNTEAFF.

The chain couples TRBV6-5 to TRBJ2-7; 7 bases line up with TRBD1. Trimming took 5 bases from V and 2 from J; bases not matched to a gene: 9. Germline CDR1 reads MNHEY; CDR2 reads SVGAGI. This CDR3 has 15 amino acids. The CDR3 is CASSGGQESPYEQYF. CDR3 DNA sequence: TGTGCCAGCAGTGGCGGACAGGAAAGTCCCTACGAGCAGTACTTC.

The chain employs TRBV19 and TRBJ1-5; D may be TRBD1 (6 bases). CDR1 and CDR2 (germline): LNHDA, SQIVND (reference sequence). CDR3 length: 14 amino acids. The V and J ends lost 3 bases and 6 bases respectively, with 12 bases between them. This CDR3 is CASSIGGQGQPQHF. In nucleotides, the CDR3 is TGTGCCAGTAGTATCGGGGGGCAGGGTCAGCCCCAGCATTTT.

The CDR3 DNA follows: TGTGCCAGTAGTATAGATTTTGGCAGGAACACTGAAGCTTTCTTT. It is translated as CASSIDFGRNTEAFF. The genes are TRBV19 and TRBJ1-1; no clear D gene. CDR3 size: 15 residues. V was shortened by 0 bases and J by 1 base, with 9 bases between the two germline ends. Germline V gene data show CDR1 as LNHDA and CDR2 as SQIVND (reference sequence).

The chain combines TRBV7-9 with TRBJ2-7; 7 bases are shared with TRBD1. CDR1 is SEHNR, CDR2 FQNEAQ, per germline (reference sequence). The V gene end was trimmed by 3 bases and the J gene end by 6 bases; junction bases not matched to a gene: 2. The CDR3 covers 12 residues. DNA of the CDR3: TGTGCCAGCAGCTTGACAGGGCTCGAGCAGTACTTC. Translating gives CASSLTGLEQYF.

This clone was recorded a few times. The chain has TRBV30 and TRBJ1-1; TRBD1 is a possible D gene (6 bases). Between the trimmed V and J ends, which lost 2 bases and 11 bases, there was a span of 12 bases. Germline V CDR1 and CDR2: GTSNPN, SVGIG (reference sequence). The CDR3 contains 11 residues. The CDR3: CAWSREGEAFF. DNA for the CDR3: TGTGCCTGGAGTCGGGAGGGGGAGGCTTTCTTT.

This chain links TRBV7-9 with TRBJ2-7, with 9 bases matching TRBD1. The CDR3 loop spans 15 amino acids. CDR1 and CDR2 (germline): SEHNR, FQNEAQ (reference sequence). V lost 6 bases to trimming and J lost 7 bases; unmatched junction nucleotides: 13. CDR3 in amino acids: CASRKTGTGPQEQYF. The CDR3 nucleotides read TGTGCCAGCAGAAAAACCGGGACAGGGCCGCAAGAGCAGTACTTC.

This clone was seen a handful of times. This chain connects TRBV30 to TRBJ2-3; D is unresolved. This CDR3 is 13 amino acids long. V lost 4 bases to trimming and J lost 2 bases, with 10 bases between them. The germline CDR1 and CDR2 sequences are GTSNPN and SVGIG (reference sequence). The CDR3 region is CAWKRGYTDTQYF. The DNA of the CDR3 is TGTGCCTGGAAGCGCGGTTACACAGATACGCAGTATTTT.

The J gene is TRBJ2-1, the V gene TRBV5-4, with TRBD2 identical over 7 bases. The germline V gene has CDR1 SGHNT and CDR2 YYREEE (reference sequence). Germline trimming cut 3 bases from V and 4 bases from J; bases unmatched to any gene: 4. The CDR3 has 14 amino acids. CDR3 in DNA: TGTGCCAGCAGCTCGCCGGGACTATACAATGAGCAGTTCTTC. Protein product: CASSSPGLYNEQFF.